The next 2 T cell receptor beta chains were all read from a single sample in a study of cytomegalovirus exposure and HLA in healthy donors. The PCR contained 60 Vbeta and 13 Jbeta primers. Assay used: immunoSEQ multiplex PCR; TCRdb lists only in-frame clones, some missing. The repertoire holds 120,000 or so clones, with about 80% as singletons. Material for sequencing was PBMCs. The receptors were sampled from a man aged 30 to 39 in good health and CMV-seropositive.

The chain couples TRBV29-1 to TRBJ2-5, with D tentatively TRBD2 (5 bases). CDR1 is SQVTM and CDR2 is ANQGSEA in the germline V gene. V dropped 7 bases and J dropped 5 bases, with 20 bases sitting between them. The CDR3 has 14 residues. The CDR3 is CSGMAGLGGETQYF. DNA for the CDR3: TGCAGCGGTATGGCCGGGTTAGGCGGGGAGACCCAGTACTTC.

This sequence joins TRBV11-1 and TRBJ2-3; no clear D. The CDR3 covers 14 residues. V lost 1 base to trimming and J lost 4 bases, with 9 bases between them. The germline gives CDR1 SGHAT, CDR2 FQDESV (reference sequence). Here the CDR3 DNA reads TGTGCCAGCAGCTTAGTGACCAGCGCAGATACGCAGTATTTT. This gives the protein CASSLVTSADTQYF.